The TCR beta chain under discussion was sequenced for a study of Graves' ophthalmopathy and Graves' hyperthyroidism. CDR3 regions of TCR beta were amplified from RNA transcripts. HTBI-primed RT-PCR formed the first round, and a multiplex PCR formed the second. One entry per CDR3 protein, called by TCRdb with MiXCR from the multiplex PCR reads. The table lists a few hundred thousand distinct CDR3 sequences, approximately 18% of them singletons. Study findings and constraints: Thyroid clonotypes that were expanded above 0.001 frequency mostly also appeared in blood. A classifier, a 13-signature model, separated ophthalmopathy from stable hyperthyroidism with approximately 88% sensitivity and approximately 80% specificity.

At least ten counts were recorded for this clonotype. Its antigen is undetermined. This CDR3 spans 16 amino acids. V dropped 5 bases and J dropped 9 bases, with 26 bases sitting between them. Germline V CDR1 and CDR2: SNHLY, FYNNEI. Excluded were patients with other autoimmune diseases, uncontrolled infections, pregnancy or lactation. Sample: peripheral blood. The chain employs TRBV2 and TRBJ2-7; TRBD1 is a possible D gene (6 bases). The receptor was derived from an adult woman with stable Graves' hyperthyroidism. CDR3 amino acids: CASSRAGARSYERQYF. The CDR3 nucleotides read TGTGCCAGCAGTAGGGCAGGGGCTAGATCCTACGAGCGGCAGTACTTC.